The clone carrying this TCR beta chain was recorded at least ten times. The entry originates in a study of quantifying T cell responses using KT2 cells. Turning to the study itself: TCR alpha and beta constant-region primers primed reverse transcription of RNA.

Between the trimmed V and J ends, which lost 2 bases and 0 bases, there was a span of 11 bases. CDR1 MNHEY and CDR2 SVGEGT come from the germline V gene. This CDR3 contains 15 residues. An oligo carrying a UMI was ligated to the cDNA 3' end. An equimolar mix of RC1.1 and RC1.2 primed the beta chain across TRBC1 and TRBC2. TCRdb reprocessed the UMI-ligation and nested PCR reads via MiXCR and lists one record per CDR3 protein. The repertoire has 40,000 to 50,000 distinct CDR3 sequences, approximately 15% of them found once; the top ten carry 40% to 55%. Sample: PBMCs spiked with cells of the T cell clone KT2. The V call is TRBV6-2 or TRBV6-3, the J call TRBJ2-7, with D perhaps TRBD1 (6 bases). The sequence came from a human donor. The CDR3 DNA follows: TGTGCCAGCAGTTACGGGGGCCCTAACTCCTACGAGCAGTACTTC. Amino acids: CASSYGGPNSYEQYF.